Reported below is one T cell receptor (beta chain). These data come from a study of blood T cell repertoires in COVID-19. Study-wide context: Sites across the United States, Italy and Spain contributed samples from acute and convalescent COVID-19. From T cells, B-cell-depleted T cells, or PBMCs came the material, which was cDNA or gDNA.

As originally analysed: Reference gene primer amplification gave estimated nucleated cell counts. Sequencing was performed with immunoSEQ multiplex PCR; in TCRdb, only in-frame clones are kept and a portion is missing. D and trimming were read from the DNA, whereas the V and J calls and clone size are those reported in that table. The data hold about 100,000 clones, with approximately 90% observed a single time. V was cut by 2 bases and J by 13 bases, with 21 bases left in between. The CDR3 spans 15 residues. CDR1 is SGHTA, CDR2 FQGNSA, per germline. Material for sequencing was peripheral blood. This sequence originates from an elderly woman with acute or convalescent COVID-19. V and J are TRBV7-2 and TRBJ2-1; tentatively, D is TRBD2 (5 bases). This CDR3 reads CASSLSSGDSGPQFF. DNA of the CDR3: TGTGCCAGCAGCTTATCCAGCGGCGATTCCGGACCTCAGTTCTTC.